These 31 T cell receptor beta chains were sequenced from one sample in a study of OX40 agonist ivuxolimab in advanced cancers. Sequenced by immunoSEQ multiplex PCR; TCRdb stores in-frame clones only, minus some. This table holds about 88,000 clones, just under 90% found once. The sequencing used CD4+ or CD8+ T cells sorted from blood, collected in a trial of the OX40 agonist ivuxolimab. The receptors stem from an adult with an advanced solid tumor such as melanoma, head and neck, liver or kidney cancer.

The genes are TRBV7-2 and TRBJ1-4; D is unclear. In germline, CDR1 is SGHTA, CDR2 FQGNSA. The CDR3 sequence is 12 residues long. Trimming left V 4 bases short and J 7 bases short, with 7 bases between. As DNA, the CDR3 is TGTGCCAGCAGCTCCCAGAGTGAAAAACTGTTTTTT. Translation gives CASSSQSEKLFF. The full variable domain, with the rest looked up from reference TRBV7-2 and TRBJ1-4, is GAGVSQSPSNKVTEKGKDVELRCDPISGHTALYWYRQSLGQGLEFLIYFQGNSAPDKSGLPSDRFSAERTGGSVSTLTIQRTQQEDSAVYLCASSSQSEKLFFGSGTQLSVL.

CDR3 sequence: CASRLNRVSDTQYF. As DNA, the CDR3 is TGTGCCAGCAGATTGAACAGGGTGTCAGATACGCAGTATTTT. This sequence joins TRBV6-4 and TRBJ2-3; D perhaps matches TRBD1 (6 bases). CDR1 and CDR2 (germline): MRHNA, SNTAGT. CDR3 size: 14 residues. Trimming pared 6 bases from V and 4 bases from J, leaving 14 bases between.

The chain carries TRBV7-9 and TRBJ2-2; D is unclear. V was trimmed by 5 bases and J by 4 bases, leaving 14 bases between them. Germline values: CDR1 SEHNR, CDR2 FQNEAQ (reference sequence). This CDR3 is 15 amino acids long. The CDR3 DNA reads TGTGCCAGCAGCCCCCAAACTGGTACCACCGGGGAGCTGTTTTTT. Protein product: CASSPQTGTTGELFF.

The gene calls are TRBV25-1 and TRBJ2-7; D tentatively fits TRBD1 or TRBD2 (5 bases each). V was pared by 0 bases and J by 2 bases, with 8 bases between. The CDR3 loop spans 14 amino acids. The germline gives CDR1 MGHDK, CDR2 SYGVNS. CDR3 sequence: CASSEYRDAYEQYF. The CDR3 DNA follows: TGTGCCAGCAGTGAATACCGGGACGCCTACGAGCAGTACTTC.

V is TRBV7-6 and J is TRBJ1-4; TRBD1 aligns across 11 bases. CDR1 and CDR2 from the germline V gene are SGHVS and FNYEAQ. The CDR3 contains 17 residues. The junction had 7 bases not matched to a gene; V was cut back by 0 bases and J by 7 bases. DNA of the CDR3: TGTGCCAGCAGCTTAGCAGCAGGACAGGGGGCAGGTGAAAAACTGTTTTTT. Protein sequence: CASSLAAGQGAGEKLFF.

The gene calls are TRBV12-5 and TRBJ2-3, with 11 bases fitting TRBD2. After removal of 6 bases from V and 0 bases from J, the junction contained 5 bases not matched to a gene. The germline CDR1 and CDR2 sequences are LGHNT and FRNRAP. The CDR3 is made up of 16 amino acids. CDR3 sequence reads: CASGPGTSGSTDTQYF. The DNA for the CDR3 is TGTGCTAGTGGCCCTGGGACTAGCGGAAGCACAGATACGCAGTATTTT.

The V and J genes are TRBV4-3 and TRBJ2-2, with D perhaps matching TRBD1 or TRBD2 (5 bases each). The V and J ends lost 4 bases and 2 bases respectively, with 11 bases between them. This CDR3 spans 15 amino acids. Germline V lookup: CDR1 LGHNA, CDR2 YSLEER. The CDR3: CASSPGTRNTGELFF. CDR3 sequence (DNA): TGCGCCAGCAGCCCGGGGACGCGTAACACCGGGGAGCTGTTTTTT.

The chain carries TRBV6-5 and TRBJ1-3; 9 nucleotides line up with TRBD1. CDR1 is MNHEY and CDR2 is SVGAGI in the germline V gene. The CDR3 length is 14 residues. V lost 2 bases and J lost 5; bases outside the gene matches: 1. The CDR3 sequence: CASSYDRGRNTIYF. CDR3 DNA sequence: TGTGCCAGCAGTTACGACAGGGGGAGAAACACCATATATTTT.

This clone showed up just once. J is TRBJ2-5 and V is TRBV29-1; no clear D. The ends were cut back, 7 bases at V and 1 base at J, with 7 bases in the middle. Germline V lookup: CDR1 SQVTM, CDR2 ANQGSEA. The CDR3 has 11 amino acids. This chain's CDR3 is CSAIPQETQYF. Here the CDR3 DNA reads TGCAGCGCTATTCCCCAAGAGACCCAGTACTTC.

The chain recombines TRBV6-5 with TRBJ2-7; 11 positions match TRBD2. The CDR3 consists of 15 residues. With 5 bases clipped from V and 1 base from J, the junction kept 4 bases outside the gene matches. Germline lookup yields CDR1 MNHEY and CDR2 SVGAGI. CDR3 in amino acids: CASSALAGGSYEQYF. CDR3 DNA sequence: TGTGCCAGCAGTGCCTTAGCGGGAGGGTCCTACGAGCAGTACTTC.

This sequence joins TRBV7-3 and TRBJ1-1; D uncertain. CDR1 is SGHTA, CDR2 FQGTGA, per germline. The CDR3 extends over 15 amino acids. The V and J ends lost 0 bases and 8 bases respectively, with 16 bases between them. The CDR3 nucleotides read TGTGCCAGCAGCTTAACCCCGACCGTCCAAAGGGAAGCTTTCTTT. Protein sequence: CASSLTPTVQREAFF.

This chain links TRBV30 with TRBJ2-2; no firm D call. Germline loops: CDR1 GTSNPN, CDR2 SVGIG (reference sequence). This CDR3 is built from 14 residues. Trimming removed 8 bases from V and 0 bases from J, with 13 bases in between. CDR3 nucleotide sequence: TGTGCCGTCCTCCGGGCCGCGAACACCGGGGAGCTGTTTTTT. It yields the protein CAVLRAANTGELFF.

The V and J genes are TRBV9 and TRBJ1-3; 7 bases align to TRBD1. J lost 2 bases, V lost 4 bases, and 6 bases had no gene match. The germline CDR1 and CDR2 sequences are SGDLS and YYNGEE. This CDR3 contains 15 residues. CDR3 residues: CASSPTGTTGNTIYF. The DNA for the CDR3 is TGTGCCAGCAGCCCGACAGGGACCACTGGAAACACCATATATTTT.

J is TRBJ1-4 and V is TRBV9, with D perhaps TRBD1 (5 bases). Germline V gene sequence: CDR1 SGDLS, CDR2 YYNGEE. The CDR3 is 15 amino acids. Trimming took off 4 bases at V and 0 bases at J, with 10 bases between the two ends. This CDR3 is CASSLTGATNEKLFF. CDR3 nucleotides: TGTGCCAGCAGCCTCACAGGTGCAACTAATGAAAAACTGTTTTTT.

The chain links TRBV5-1 to TRBJ1-4; D unclear. The ends were cut back, 0 bases at V and 2 bases at J, with 8 bases in the middle. The CDR3 is 15 residues long. The germline V gene has CDR1 SGHRS and CDR2 YFSETQ. The CDR3 DNA reads TGCGCCAGCAGCTTGGGTAGACCGACTAATGAAAAACTGTTTTTT. It specifies CASSLGRPTNEKLFF.

The V and J genes are TRBV28 and TRBJ2-1; 9 bases align to TRBD2. V gave up 1 base and J gave up 14 bases; unmatched junction bases: 6. The CDR3 loop spans 13 amino acids. Germline CDR1 is MDHEN and CDR2 is SYDVKM. CDR3 coding DNA: TGTGCCAGCAGTTTATTGACCCTAGCGGGAAAGTTCTTC. Translation: CASSLLTLAGKFF.

The gene calls are TRBV11-2 and TRBJ2-7; D may be TRBD2 (6 bases). V was clipped by 4 bases and J by 0 bases, with 10 bases between them. Germline-derived CDR1 and CDR2 are SGHAT and FQNNGV. The CDR3 totals 14 residues. CDR3 residues: CASSYRLDSYEQYF. In DNA form, the CDR3 reads TGTGCCAGCAGCTACCGACTAGACTCCTACGAGCAGTACTTC.

V usage is TRBV11-2 and J usage is TRBJ2-7; D possibly corresponds to TRBD2 (6 bases). With 5 bases removed from V and 0 bases from J, the gap between germline ends came to 14 bases. In germline, CDR1 is SGHAT, CDR2 FQNNGV. CDR3 size: 15 residues. CDR3 residues: CASSDSGAYSYEQYF. The DNA of the CDR3 is TGTGCCAGCAGCGATAGCGGAGCGTACTCCTACGAGCAGTACTTC.

In this sample, this clone turned up once. V is TRBV5-6 and J is TRBJ2-7, with 8 bases matching TRBD2. From germline, CDR1 is SGHDT and CDR2 YYEEEE. The CDR3 extends over 13 amino acids. V lost 4 bases and J lost 6; bases outside the gene matches: 6. Here the CDR3 reads CASSPAGGVEQYF. The CDR3 region has the DNA TGTGCCAGCAGCCCTGCGGGGGGAGTCGAGCAGTACTTC.

The chain carries TRBV5-1 and TRBJ2-1; D possibly corresponds to TRBD1 (6 bases). CDR1 is SGHRS and CDR2 is YFSETQ in the germline V gene. V was clipped by 4 bases and J by 2 bases, with 10 bases between them. The length of the CDR3 is 14 residues. The CDR3 bases are TGCGCCAGCAGCCCCGGGACAACCTACAATGAGCAGTTCTTC. Protein sequence: CASSPGTTYNEQFF.

The CDR3 loop is CSTNRVREQYF. The CDR3 nucleotides read TGCAGTACTAACAGGGTCCGCGAGCAGTACTTC. The chain employs TRBV20-1 and TRBJ2-5; TRBD1 is a possible D gene (6 bases). Near its end, the DNA agrees better with TRBJ2-7, so the J call may be wrong. Germline CDR1 reads DFQATT; CDR2 reads SNEGSKA (reference sequence). This CDR3 is built from 11 residues.

The chain has TRBV28 and TRBJ1-2; D might be TRBD1 (6 bases). V was pared by 7 bases and J by 8 bases, with 20 bases between. Germline V gene lookup returns CDR1 MDHEN and CDR2 SYDVKM. CDR3 size: 14 residues. Here the CDR3 reads CASKVTGHSIGYTF. The CDR3 coding sequence is TGTGCCAGCAAGGTTACGGGACATAGTATCGGCTACACCTTC.

The V and J genes are TRBV7-9 and TRBJ2-3; D is unresolved. Trimming left V 5 bases short and J 2 bases short, with 11 bases between. Germline CDR1 SEHNR, CDR2 FQNEAQ (reference sequence). The CDR3 has 14 amino acids. DNA for the CDR3: TGTGCCAGCAGCGCCGGCCTCTCCACAGATACGCAGTATTTT. This codes for CASSAGLSTDTQYF.

The J gene is TRBJ2-3, the V gene TRBV7-6, with D perhaps TRBD1 or TRBD2 (6 bases each). CDR1 and CDR2 from the germline V gene are SGHVS and FNYEAQ. The CDR3 loop spans 15 amino acids. Trimming took 5 bases from V and 7 from J, leaving 19 bases between them. The CDR3 protein is CASSPNPGAPNTQYF. CDR3 sequence (DNA): TGTGCCAGCAGCCCGAACCCGGGGGCCCCCAATACGCAGTATTTT. The full variable domain, rest sourced from reference TRBV7-6 and TRBJ2-3, is GAGVSQSPRYKVTKRGQDVALRCDPISGHVSLYWYRQALGQGPEFLTYFNYEAQQDKSGLPNDRFSAERPEGSISTLTIQRTEQRDSAMYRCASSPNPGAPNTQYFGPGTRLTVL.

CDR3 DNA sequence: TGTGCCAGTAGTATAGCCGGGACTAGCGGGAGTGTCTACGAGCAGTACTTC. Protein sequence: CASSIAGTSGSVYEQYF. The J gene is TRBJ2-7, the V gene TRBV19, with 14 positions matching TRBD2. From germline, CDR1 is LNHDA and CDR2 SQIVND (reference sequence). The CDR3 covers 17 residues. V was clipped by 1 base and J by 3 bases; unmatched bases: 5. Complete variable domain (other parts from reference TRBV19 and TRBJ2-7): DGGITQSPKYLFRKEGQNVTLSCEQNLNHDAMYWYRQDPGQGLRLIYYSQIVNDFQKGDIAEGYSVSREKKESFPLTVTSAQKNPTAFYLCASSIAGTSGSVYEQYFGPGTRLTVT.

The rearrangement links TRBV13 to TRBJ2-5; the D is unclear. Germline CDR1 is PRHDT and CDR2 is FYEKMQ (reference sequence). This CDR3 region has 15 residues. V lost 5 bases, J lost 1 base, and 14 bases lay in between. The DNA of the CDR3 is TGTGCCAGCAGCCAATACCCAGGATTCCAAGAGACCCAGTACTTC. Translation: CASSQYPGFQETQYF.

The CDR3 bases are TGTGCCAGCAGTCCCTGGACAGGGGGGGACACTGAAGCTTTCTTT. Translated: CASSPWTGGDTEAFF. V is TRBV27 and J is TRBJ1-1; TRBD1 aligns across 10 bases. The junction had 6 bases not matched to a gene; V was cut back by 5 bases and J by 3 bases. Germline V gives CDR1 MNHEY, CDR2 SMNVEV (reference sequence). The CDR3 spans 15 residues.

V and J are TRBV5-4 and TRBJ2-3; the D gene is possibly TRBD1 (6 bases). Germline V gene data show CDR1 as SGHNT and CDR2 as YYREEE (reference sequence). The CDR3 loop spans 17 amino acids. V lost 4 bases, J lost 8 bases, and 26 bases lay in between. The CDR3 sequence is CASSGGAPSSAAGTQYF. DNA for the CDR3: TGTGCCAGCAGCGGGGGCGCGCCCTCCTCGGCCGCCGGTACGCAGTATTTT.

Here the CDR3 DNA reads TGTGCCAGCAGCTTAGGCGGCTTCACCTACAATGAGCAGTTCTTC. Amino acids: CASSLGGFTYNEQFF. The chain employs TRBV7-9 and TRBJ2-1; D gene ambiguous. The CDR3 totals 15 residues. Trimming stripped 1 base from V and 2 bases from J, with 9 bases between. CDR1 is SEHNR and CDR2 is FQNEAQ in the germline V gene (reference sequence).

The chain links TRBV6-1 to TRBJ2-7; 10 bases line up with TRBD2. The V gene end was trimmed by 6 bases and the J gene end by 0 bases; junction bases not matched to a gene: 5. The CDR3 sequence is 15 residues long. The germline V gene encodes CDR1 MNHNS and CDR2 SASEGT. The CDR3 bases are TGTGCCAGCAGCGCACTAGCGGGGAGCTCCTACGAGCAGTACTTC. It codes for CASSALAGSSYEQYF.

The rearrangement links TRBV7-2 to TRBJ2-7, with a possible D match to TRBD2 (5 bases). The CDR3 is 14 amino acids. From germline, CDR1 is SGHTA and CDR2 FQGNSA. With 3 bases removed from V and 7 bases from J, the gap between germline ends came to 16 bases. CDR3 coding DNA: TGTGCCAGCAGCTTCCAAGGGCTTCCGGGGGAGCAGTACTTC. As protein: CASSFQGLPGEQYF.